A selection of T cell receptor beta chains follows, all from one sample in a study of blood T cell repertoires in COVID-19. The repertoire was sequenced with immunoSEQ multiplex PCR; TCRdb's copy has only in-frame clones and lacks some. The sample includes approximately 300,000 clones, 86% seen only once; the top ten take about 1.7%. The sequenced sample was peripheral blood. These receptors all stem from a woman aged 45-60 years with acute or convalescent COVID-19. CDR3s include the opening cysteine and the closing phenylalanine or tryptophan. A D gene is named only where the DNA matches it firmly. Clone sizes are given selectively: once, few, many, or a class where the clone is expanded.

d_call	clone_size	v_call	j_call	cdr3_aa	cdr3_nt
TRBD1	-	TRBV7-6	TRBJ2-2	CASSPPPRGLQNTGELFF	TGTGCCAGCAGCCCACCCCCCAGGGGGCTACAGAACACCGGGGAGCTGTTTTTT
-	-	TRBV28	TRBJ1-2	CASSVSNYGYTF	TGTGCCAGCAGTGTTAGTAACTATGGCTACACCTTC
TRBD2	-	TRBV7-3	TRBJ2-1	CASSSGSGSFSYNEQFF	TGTGCCAGCAGCTCTGGTAGCGGGAGTTTCTCCTACAATGAGCAGTTCTTC
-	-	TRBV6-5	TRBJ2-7	CASSYSAEQYF	TGTGCCAGCAGTTACTCGGCCGAGCAGTACTTC
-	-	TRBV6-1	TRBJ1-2	CASSDRGRINYGYTF	TGTGCCAGCAGTGACAGGGGACGCATTAACTATGGCTACACCTTC
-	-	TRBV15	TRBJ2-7	CATSRDPIRNYEQYF	TGTGCCACCAGCAGAGATCCCATCAGAAACTACGAGCAGTACTTC
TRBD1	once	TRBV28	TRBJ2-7	CASGTTGPYEQYF	TGTGCCAGCGGGACGACAGGGCCCTACGAGCAGTACTTC
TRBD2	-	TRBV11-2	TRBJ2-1	CASSLDPWTRAVNEQFF	TGTGCCAGCAGCTTAGATCCCTGGACTAGGGCGGTCAATGAGCAGTTCTTC
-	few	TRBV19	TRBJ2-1	CATGAGVGNEQFF	TGTGCCACAGGGGCGGGAGTGGGGAATGAGCAGTTCTTC
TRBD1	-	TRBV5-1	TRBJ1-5	CASSTTGNQPQHF	TGCGCCAGCAGCACGACAGGGAATCAGCCCCAGCATTTT
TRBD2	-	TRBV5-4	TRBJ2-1	CASSVLAGGPSYNEQFF	TGTGCCAGCAGCGTCCTAGCGGGAGGGCCATCCTACAATGAGCAGTTCTTC
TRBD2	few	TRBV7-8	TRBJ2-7	CASSVGGASGRYEQYF	TGTGCCAGCAGCGTGGGTGGGGCTAGCGGTCGCTACGAGCAGTACTTC
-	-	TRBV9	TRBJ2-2	CASSVATQGTNTGELFF	TGTGCCAGCAGCGTAGCTACGCAGGGGACGAACACCGGGGAGCTGTTTTTT
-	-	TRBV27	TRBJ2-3	CASSQLGLPTDTQYF	TGTGCCAGCAGTCAACTGGGACTGCCCACAGATACGCAGTATTTT
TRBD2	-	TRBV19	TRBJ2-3	CASSSQAGGTDTQYF	TGTGCCAGTAGTTCTCAAGCGGGAGGGACAGATACGCAGTATTTT
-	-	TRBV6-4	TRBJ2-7	CASSRQSYEQYF	TGTGCCAGCAGTAGACAGAGCTACGAGCAGTACTTC
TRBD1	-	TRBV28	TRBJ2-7	CASSTGGAIHEQYF	TGTGCCAGCAGTACAGGGGGCGCAATCCACGAGCAGTACTTC
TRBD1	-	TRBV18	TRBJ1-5	CASSYTGGGRNQPQHF	TGTGCCAGCTCGTACACAGGGGGCGGGCGCAATCAGCCCCAGCATTTT
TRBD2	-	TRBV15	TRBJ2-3	CATSRDRGLAGFTDTQYF	TGTGCCACCAGCAGAGACCGAGGACTAGCGGGATTCACAGATACGCAGTATTTT
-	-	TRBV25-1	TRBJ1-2	CASSVGGFGYTF	TGTGCCAGCAGTGTGGGGGGGTTCGGCTACACCTTC
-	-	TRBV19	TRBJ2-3	CASSYLARDTDTQYF	TGTGCCAGTAGCTATCTAGCCCGCGACACAGATACGCAGTATTTT
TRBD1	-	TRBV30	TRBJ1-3	CAWSVRTGTSSGNTIYF	TGTGCCTGGAGTGTCCGGACAGGGACGAGCTCTGGAAACACCATATATTTT
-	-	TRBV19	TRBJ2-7	CASSSDREVSYEQYF	TGTGCCAGTAGTTCCGACAGGGAGGTATCCTACGAGCAGTACTTC
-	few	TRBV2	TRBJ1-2	CASRSQGIYGYTF	TGTGCCAGCAGATCACAGGGTATCTATGGCTACACCTTC
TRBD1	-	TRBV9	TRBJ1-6	CASSTTGVSSSPLHF	TGTGCCAGCAGCACGACAGGGGTATCGAGTTCACCCCTCCACTTT
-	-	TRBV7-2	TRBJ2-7	CASSLAYYYEQYF	TGTGCCAGCAGCTTAGCGTATTACTACGAGCAGTACTTC
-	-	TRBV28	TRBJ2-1	CASGLATEQFF	TGTGCCAGCGGGCTAGCTACTGAGCAGTTCTTC
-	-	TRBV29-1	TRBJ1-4	CSVETGDEKLFF	TGCAGCGTTGAAACGGGGGATGAAAAACTGTTTTTT
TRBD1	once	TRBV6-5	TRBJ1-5	CASSPGQGATHF	TGTGCCAGCAGCCCGGGACAGGGGGCTACCCATTTT
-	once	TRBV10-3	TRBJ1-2	CAISVEGVGGYTF	TGTGCCATCAGTGTTGAGGGGGTAGGCGGCTACACCTTC
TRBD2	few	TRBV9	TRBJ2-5	CASSPTSGRAGETQYF	TGTGCCAGCAGCCCGACTAGCGGGAGGGCGGGGGAGACCCAGTACTTC
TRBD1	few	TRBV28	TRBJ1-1	CASSPMTGTKNTEAFF	TGTGCCAGCAGTCCTATGACAGGGACGAAGAACACTGAAGCTTTCTTT
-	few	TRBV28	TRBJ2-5	CASRRQSETQYF	TGTGCCAGCAGAAGACAGTCGGAGACCCAGTACTTC
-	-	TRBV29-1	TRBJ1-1	CSVDEGNTEAFF	TGCAGCGTTGATGAGGGCAACACTGAAGCTTTCTTT
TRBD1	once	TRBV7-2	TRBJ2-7	CASRLPGTGVVEQYF	TGTGCCAGCAGACTACCCGGGACAGGGGTGGTCGAGCAGTACTTC
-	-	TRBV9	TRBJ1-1	CASSVQATSNTEAFF	TGTGCCAGCAGCGTCCAGGCCACATCGAACACTGAAGCTTTCTTT
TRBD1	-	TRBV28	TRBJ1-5	CASWGQVYSNQPQHF	TGTGCCAGCTGGGGACAGGTATATAGCAATCAGCCCCAGCATTTT
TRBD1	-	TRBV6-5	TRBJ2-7	CASVRTGGREQYF	TGTGCCAGCGTCAGGACAGGGGGTCGCGAGCAGTACTTC
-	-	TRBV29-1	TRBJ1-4	CSVGRVDEKLFF	TGCAGCGTTGGCAGGGTAGATGAAAAACTGTTTTTT
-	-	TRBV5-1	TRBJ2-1	CASSLVSGSGNEQFF	TGCGCCAGCAGCTTGGTGTCCGGGAGTGGCAATGAGCAGTTCTTC
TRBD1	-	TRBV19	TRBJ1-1	CASSRDRGRTEAFF	TGTGCCAGTAGTAGGGACAGGGGACGCACTGAAGCTTTCTTT
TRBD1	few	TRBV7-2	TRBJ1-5	CASSRGQGRWEPQHF	TGTGCCAGCAGCCGCGGACAGGGTAGGTGGGAGCCCCAGCATTTT
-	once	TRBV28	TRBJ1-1	CASSLWDKNTEAFF	TGTGCCAGCAGTTTATGGGACAAGAACACTGAAGCTTTCTTT
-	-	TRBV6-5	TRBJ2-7	CASSYQPGSYEQYF	TGTGCCAGCAGTTATCAACCGGGTTCCTACGAGCAGTACTTC
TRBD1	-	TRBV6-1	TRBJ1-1	CASSKGTGGNTEAFF	TGTGCCAGCAGTAAAGGGACAGGTGGGAACACTGAAGCTTTCTTT
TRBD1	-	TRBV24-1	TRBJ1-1	CATSDGQGAGAFF	TGTGCCACCAGTGACGGACAGGGGGCAGGAGCTTTCTTT
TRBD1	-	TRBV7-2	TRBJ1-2	CASSAGQGYGYTF	TGTGCCAGCAGCGCGGGACAGGGGTACGGCTACACCTTC
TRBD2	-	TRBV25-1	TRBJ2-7	CASSESPHLAGVYEQYF	TGTGCCAGCAGTGAATCCCCCCACCTAGCGGGAGTTTACGAGCAGTACTTC
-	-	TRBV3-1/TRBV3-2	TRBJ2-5	CASSQPRGGGETQYF	TGTGCCAGCAGCCAACCTCGCGGGGGCGGAGAGACCCAGTACTTC
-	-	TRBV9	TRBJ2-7	CASSVTGNSYEQYF	TGTGCCAGCAGCGTAACGGGGAATTCTTACGAGCAGTACTTC
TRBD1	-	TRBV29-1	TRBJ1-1	CSAETGIDTEAFF	TGCAGCGCAGAGACAGGGATCGACACTGAAGCTTTCTTT
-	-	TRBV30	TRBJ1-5	CAWSVLSRQPQHF	TGTGCCTGGAGTGTACTCTCGCGTCAGCCCCAGCATTTT
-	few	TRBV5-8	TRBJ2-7	CASSFRETYEQYF	TGTGCCAGCAGCTTCCGGGAGACCTACGAGCAGTACTTC
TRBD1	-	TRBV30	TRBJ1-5	CAWSQQGDQPQHF	TGTGCCTGGAGCCAGCAGGGGGATCAGCCCCAGCATTTT
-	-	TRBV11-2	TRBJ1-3	CASSSRNWGPGNTIYF	TGTGCCAGCAGCTCACGTAATTGGGGGCCTGGAAACACCATATATTTT